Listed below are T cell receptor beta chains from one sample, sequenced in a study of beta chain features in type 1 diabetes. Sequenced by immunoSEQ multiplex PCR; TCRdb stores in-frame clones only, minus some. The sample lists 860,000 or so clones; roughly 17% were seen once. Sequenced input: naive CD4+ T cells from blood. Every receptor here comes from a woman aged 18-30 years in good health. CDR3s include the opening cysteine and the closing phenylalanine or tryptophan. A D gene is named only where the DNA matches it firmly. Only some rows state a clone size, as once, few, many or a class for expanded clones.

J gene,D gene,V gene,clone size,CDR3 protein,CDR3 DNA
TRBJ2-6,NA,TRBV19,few,CASSIVARGSGANVLTF,TGTGCCAGTAGTATTGTTGCTAGAGGATCTGGGGCCAACGTCCTGACTTTC
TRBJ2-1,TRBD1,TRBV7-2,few,CASSRGRGTYEQFF,TGTGCCAGCAGCAGGGGGCGTGGTACGTATGAGCAGTTCTTC
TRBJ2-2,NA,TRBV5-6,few,CASRTQITPGELFF,TGTGCCAGCAGGACGCAGATAACACCCGGGGAGCTGTTTTTT
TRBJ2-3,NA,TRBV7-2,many,CASSLSTDTQYF,TGTGCCAGCAGCTTAAGCACAGATACGCAGTATTTT
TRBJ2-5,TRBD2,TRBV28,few,CASSSVAGGLKTQYF,TGTGCCAGCAGTTCCGTTGCGGGAGGACTCAAGACCCAGTACTTC
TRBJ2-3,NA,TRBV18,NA,CASSPQDSRTDTQYF,TGTGCCAGCTCACCACAGGACAGCCGCACAGATACGCAGTATTTT
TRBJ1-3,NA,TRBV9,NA,CASSGARNSGNTIYF,TGTGCCAGCAGCGGTGCCCGGAACTCTGGAAACACCATATATTTT
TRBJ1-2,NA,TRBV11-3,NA,CASSHQASGYTF,TGTGCCAGCAGCCACCAGGCGAGTGGCTACACCTTC
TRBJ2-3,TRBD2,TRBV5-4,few,CASSQTSGSDTQYF,TGTGCCAGCAGCCAGACTAGCGGGAGCGATACGCAGTATTTT
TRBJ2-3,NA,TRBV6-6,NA,CASSYGRESTDTQYF,TGTGCCAGCAGTTACGGGCGGGAAAGCACAGATACGCAGTATTTT
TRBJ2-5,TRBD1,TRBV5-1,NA,CASSPDRAGGETQYF,TGCGCCAGCAGCCCGGACAGGGCAGGGGGAGAGACCCAGTACTTC
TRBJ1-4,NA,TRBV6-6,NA,CASRVANEKLFF,TGTGCCAGCAGGGTGGCTAATGAAAAACTGTTTTTT
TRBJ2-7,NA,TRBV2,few,CASSPPGYEQYF,TGTGCCAGCAGCCCTCCGGGCTACGAGCAGTACTTC
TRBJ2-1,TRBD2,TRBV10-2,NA,CASRRLAGHNEQFF,TGCGCCAGCAGGCGACTAGCGGGCCACAATGAGCAGTTCTTC
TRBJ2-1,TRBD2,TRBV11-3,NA,CASSLGLAGAYEQFF,TGTGCCAGCAGCTTAGGACTAGCGGGAGCCTATGAGCAGTTCTTC
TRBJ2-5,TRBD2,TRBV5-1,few,CASSPRRPGTSGSGRETQYF,TGCGCCAGCAGCCCGAGGCGGCCCGGGACTAGCGGGAGTGGCAGAGAGACCCAGTACTTC
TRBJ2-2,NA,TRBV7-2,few,CASSLGVGITGELFF,TGTGCCAGCAGCTTAGGTGTAGGGATCACCGGGGAGCTGTTTTTT
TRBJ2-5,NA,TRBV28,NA,CASSRLETQYF,TGTGCCAGCAGCCGCCTAGAGACCCAGTACTTC
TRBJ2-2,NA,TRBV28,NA,CASSLAGQTTGELFF,TGTGCCAGCAGTTTGGCGGGACAGACCACCGGGGAGCTGTTTTTT
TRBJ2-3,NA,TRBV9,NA,CASSPTTDTQYF,TGTGCCAGCAGCCCAACAACAGATACGCAGTATTTT
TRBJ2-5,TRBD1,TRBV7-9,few,CASSLNTGQGAETQYF,TGTGCCAGCAGCCTGAACACCGGACAGGGGGCAGAGACCCAGTACTTC
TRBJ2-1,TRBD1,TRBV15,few,CATSREDRNNEQFF,TGTGCCACCAGCAGAGAGGACAGGAACAATGAGCAGTTCTTC
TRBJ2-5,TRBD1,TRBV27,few,CASSLTTGVRETQYF,TGTGCCAGCAGTTTAACGACAGGGGTCCGGGAGACCCAGTACTTC
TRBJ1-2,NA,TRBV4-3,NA,CASSQDKERTKNYGYTF,TGCGCCAGCAGCCAAGATAAGGAACGGACGAAGAACTATGGCTACACCTTC
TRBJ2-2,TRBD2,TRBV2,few,CASRSGTSGTGELFF,TGTGCCAGCAGATCCGGGACTAGCGGCACCGGGGAGCTGTTTTTT
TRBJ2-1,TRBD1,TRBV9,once,CASSAQGATHNEQFF,TGTGCCAGCAGCGCCCAGGGGGCAACACACAATGAGCAGTTCTTC
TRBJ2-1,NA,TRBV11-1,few,CASSLGATLKVSEQFF,TGTGCCAGCAGCTTAGGGGCGACGTTGAAAGTGAGTGAGCAGTTCTTC
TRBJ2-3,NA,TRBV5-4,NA,CASSQDAFTDTQYF,TGCGCCAGCAGCCAAGATGCTTTCACAGATACGCAGTATTTT
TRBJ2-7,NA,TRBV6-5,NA,CASSLTVSYEQYF,TGTGCCAGCAGTCTAACAGTGTCCTACGAGCAGTACTTC
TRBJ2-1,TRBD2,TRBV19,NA,CASSGGTSGSTFHEQFF,TGTGCCAGTAGTGGGGGGACTAGCGGGAGTACGTTCCATGAGCAGTTCTTC
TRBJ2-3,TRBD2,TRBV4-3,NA,CASSQEWLAGVGSTDTQYF,TGCGCCAGCAGCCAAGAATGGCTAGCGGGAGTGGGGAGCACAGATACGCAGTATTTT
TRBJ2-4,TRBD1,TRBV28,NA,CASTEGQENIQYF,TGTGCCAGCACCGAGGGACAGGAAAACATTCAGTACTTC
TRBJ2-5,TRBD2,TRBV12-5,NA,CASGYMTSGSGETQYF,TGTGCTAGTGGTTATATGACTAGCGGGAGTGGTGAGACCCAGTACTTC
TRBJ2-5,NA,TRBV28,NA,CASSLEVGLSGRETQYF,TGTGCCAGCAGTTTAGAAGTCGGACTCTCCGGTAGAGAGACCCAGTACTTC
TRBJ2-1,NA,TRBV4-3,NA,CASSQRYANNEQFF,TGCGCCAGCAGCCAACGTTATGCAAACAATGAGCAGTTCTTC